The rows below give T cell receptor beta chains drawn from one sample of a study of cytomegalovirus exposure and HLA in healthy donors. The data were produced by immunoSEQ multiplex PCR, yet TCRdb's version contains in-frame clones alone and is incomplete. Among roughly 190,000 clones listed, 75% to 90% were seen once. Sequenced sample: PBMCs. These receptors all stem from a woman between 18 and 29 years old in good health and CMV-seronegative. Each CDR3 is given with its conserved first and last residue.

>TRBJ2-1|TRBV4-2
CASSQDRAGKNEQFF
>TRBJ2-6|TRBV9
CASSVQGGGLSGANVLTF
>TRBJ2-6|TRBV5-1
CASSLGPSGANVLTF
>TRBJ1-2|TRBV27
CASSSQTGPRGYTF
>TRBJ1-2|TRBV6-5
CASSYSEGGSYGYTF
>TRBJ2-1|TRBV2
CARGQGVVNEQFF
>TRBJ2-7|TRBV10-3
CAISSDRGPYEQYF
>TRBJ1-2|TRBV6-1
CASSRQGSLGYTF
>TRBJ2-1|TRBV29-1
CSVGLAFLNQFF
>TRBJ2-3|TRBV7-9
CASSLTGSRTDTQYF
>TRBJ1-2|TRBV19
CASRDRTEAGYTF
>TRBJ2-7|TRBV9
CASSPSGGSSSYEQYF
>TRBJ1-5|TRBV19
CASSKLDSDQPQHF
>TRBJ2-1|TRBV29-1
CSVAEGANEQFF
>TRBJ2-5|TRBV27
CASSQNRDRGPGTQYF
>TRBJ1-5|TRBV6-5
CASRGPNQPQHF
>TRBJ2-2|TRBV6-5
CASSYARGGVGELFF
>TRBJ2-5|TRBV2
CASSEGGRTSGMETQYF
>TRBJ1-1|TRBV7-9
CASSFGGETEAFF
>TRBJ2-1|TRBV18
CASSPSRGNEQFF
>TRBJ2-7|TRBV4-1
CASSHSPGQALFLTYEQYF
>TRBJ2-2|TRBV5-4
CASSTVELHANTGELFF
>TRBJ2-7|TRBV6-1
CASSEPGQSYEQYF
>TRBJ2-5|TRBV27
CASSSVAGVEQYF
>TRBJ2-3|TRBV7-3
CASSLTSGRTDTQYF
>TRBJ1-1|TRBV27
CASSLFEPRYTEAFF
>TRBJ2-7|TRBV14
CASSQGIQRDRPYEQYF
>TRBJ1-1|TRBV19
CASSIPGLNTEAFF
>TRBJ1-2|TRBV7-9
CASSFDRGLYYGYTF
>TRBJ1-1|TRBV29-1
CSVIPGAGTEAFF
>TRBJ2-1|TRBV5-4
CASSLQGASYNEQFF
>TRBJ1-1|TRBV30
CAWNVHRVRNAEAFF
>TRBJ2-6|TRBV7-5
CARSLHFDPLAGGLSGANVLTF
>TRBJ1-4|TRBV5-6
CASSLLPGATNEKLFF
>TRBJ1-6|TRBV4-1
CASSQQDQQTGPLGSPLHF
>TRBJ2-1|TRBV27
CASSPSKRDGRNEQFF
>TRBJ2-3|TRBV5-1
CASSLMSGADTQYF
>TRBJ2-5|TRBV29-1
CSVGGGVGETQYF
>TRBJ2-7|TRBV2
CASGPGQGSAAGRGEQYF
>TRBJ2-7|TRBV28
CASSPPIYEQYF
>TRBJ1-6|TRBV6-6
CASRDQGLGANSPLHF
>TRBJ1-1|TRBV19
CASSFSDENTEAFF
>TRBJ2-5|TRBV5-1
CASSIWPGQGLGETQYF
>TRBJ2-5|TRBV30
CAWSVGLQETQYF
>TRBJ2-7|TRBV27
CASSPRWGDYEQYF
>TRBJ2-7|TRBV7-9
CASSLEGDEQYF
>TRBJ2-5|TRBV7-3
CASSLIRGRGETQYF
>TRBJ1-1|TRBV6-5
CASSLKRRLGEAFF
>TRBJ2-7|TRBV19
CASSGQPSSYEQYF
>TRBJ2-7|TRBV6-5
CASSHSGGPYEQYF
>TRBJ1-5|TRBV11-3
CASSLRNQPQHF
>TRBJ2-3|TRBV5-1
CASSSVSGIGTDTQYF
>TRBJ2-1|TRBV6-5
CASSTTSGLGNEQFF
>TRBJ1-5|TRBV19
CASSILGPPNQPQHF
>TRBJ2-7|TRBV18
CASSEQREYEQYF